The entry that follows covers one TCR beta chain sequence. Its antigen remains undetermined. No much larger clone exists at a distance of one base, and base qualities are not known. The donors were healthy, HIV-negative adults with no recently reported acute infections or vaccinations. Every donor was a Caucasian adult living in Nashville, Tennessee, USA. CD4+ T cells were enriched by magnetic negative selection; naive cells were then positively selected on CD45RA, and the negative fraction formed the memory subset. After blood collection by leukapheresis, PBMCs were isolated using Ficoll-Histopaque density gradient centrifugation and then cryopreserved in the vapor phase of liquid nitrogen. Purity and quantity of every magnetically sorted T cell population were checked by analytical flow cytometry. Genomic DNA was isolated from every sorted fraction and measured by UV absorbance on a Nanodrop 2000c.

Using the deep immunoSEQ assay, multiplex PCR amplified TCR CDR3 regions from genomic DNA. For each cell subset, the extracted genomic DNA was distributed evenly across all wells of several immunoSEQ 96-well plates, and each plate served as one replicate. For sorted subsets, each replicate PCR was loaded with roughly 0.2 ug genomic DNA, equivalent to roughly 30,000 T cell genomes. Purified libraries were quantified with a Qubit 3.0 fluorometer, sized on a Bioanalyzer 2100, and re-quantified with the KAPA Library Quantification kit. Each immunoSEQ 96-well plate was sequenced on its own single-read 150-cycle Illumina NextSeq 550 flow cell. The paper's processing steps were these. Because the immunoSEQ output included only junctional sequences and no quality scores, the filtering could not be the same as the filtering used for full-length reads. Sequences were annotated with PyIR, a Python wrapper for IgBLAST v1.9, using IMGT germline references to assign V/J genes and CDR3. Any read was removed if the V/J assignment was weak (E-value above 1e-6), the CDR3 was missing, or the read contained stop codons, out-of-frame junctions, or ambiguous translated residues. A V3J clonotype was defined by an identical inferred V gene, J gene, and CDR3 amino acid sequence. Percentage overlap between repertoires was computed as shared unique clonotypes divided by the size of the smaller repertoire. RTK rarefaction, the Chao1 estimator, and Recon v2.1 estimates of unobserved clonotypes were used to assess repertoire richness. Generation probabilities for all TCRbeta clonotypes obtained by the gDNA method from four donors were computed using OLGA. TCRdb re-hosts the immuneACCESS table, in-frame sequences only. Its copies lack some clones; in the studies checked, an unresolved V gene accounts for under half of them, and the cause for the rest is not known. The V and J calls and clone size come from that table; D and trimming were worked out from the DNA. This sample lists millions of clones; 85% to 95% were detected once. 0.1% to 0.15% of the sample belongs to the ten largest clones.

The sample originates from a study of shared clonotypes between healthy human individuals (dated by TCRdb to 2018 to 2021). Some background on the complete study: Two women and three men aged 18 to 49 years were included in the cohort. Per donor, three plates each were used for CD4 naive and CD4 memory, two for CD8 naive, and one for CD8 memory. To estimate repertoire size and how much clonotypes are shared between individuals, the study performed deep sequencing of blood TCR repertoires from a few healthy adults. Different laboratories and diverse techniques were used to prepare libraries and sequence TCR repertoires, to increase sequencing depth and limit assay-specific biases. Each donor's leukapheresis produced roughly between roughly 0.85 and 9.5 billion PBMCs. On the study overall, not on this receptor specifically: Pairwise subsampling led to the expectation that sequencing depth would affect the degree of clonotype sharing among donors. Estimated clonotype richness was generally larger for naive than for memory subsets. Across a few donors, around 5% of naive CD4, approximately 3.5% of naive CD8, around 2.1% of memory CD4, and under 0.45% of memory CD8 clonotypes were shared. Sampling was restricted to blood, and TCR repertoires in tissues likely differ from the TCR repertoires found in blood. Because the study included a small number of donors, the genetic and exposure-history diversity represented was limited. Compared with non-shared clonotypes, the clonotypes found in all four sorted-subset donors had higher generation probabilities. Incomplete sequencing was indicated by rarefaction of sorted-subset datasets, despite the large sequencing depth.

Sequencing input: naive CD4+ T cells sorted from blood. In light of the paper, this sample's cell subset or site label describes: CD45RA+ positively selected. This sequence was found in a young man in good health.

CDR3 sequence: CASSLEGLERERRFF. The bases are TGCGCCAGCAGCTTAGAGGGCCTGGAGCGGGAGCGTCGGTTCTTC. Recombination connected TRBV5-1 to TRBJ2-1, with 8 bases matching TRBD2. Trimmed from V: 2 bases; trimmed from J: 15 bases; junction bases lacking a gene match: 16. Including cysteine and phenylalanine, the CDR3 has 15 amino acids. The sequence is cut down to CDR3 DNA, 45 bases in frame from base 1. Via the germline V gene, CDR1 is SGHRS and CDR2 YFSETQ.